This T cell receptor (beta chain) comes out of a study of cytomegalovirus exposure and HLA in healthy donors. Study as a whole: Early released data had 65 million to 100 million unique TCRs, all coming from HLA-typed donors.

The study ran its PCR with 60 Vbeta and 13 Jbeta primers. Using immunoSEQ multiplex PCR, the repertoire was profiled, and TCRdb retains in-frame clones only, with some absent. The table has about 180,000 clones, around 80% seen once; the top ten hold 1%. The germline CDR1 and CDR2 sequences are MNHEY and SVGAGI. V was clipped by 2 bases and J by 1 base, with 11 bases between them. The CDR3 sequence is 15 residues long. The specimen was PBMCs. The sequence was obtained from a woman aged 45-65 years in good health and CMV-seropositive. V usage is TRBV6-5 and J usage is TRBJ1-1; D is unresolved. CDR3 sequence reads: CASSYRYVSNTEAFF. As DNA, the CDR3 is TGTGCCAGCAGTTACCGTTATGTTTCGAACACTGAAGCTTTCTTT.